These 26 T cell receptor beta chains came from one sample sequenced in a study of vaccination and CD4 T cells after COVID-19. Sample time point: late sampling 161 to 241 days after vaccination in a few convalescent patients. Treatment in this sample: roughly 10-day PBMC culture with coronavirus spike peptide pools or control peptides (ViraFEST assay). Sequenced with the Oncomine TCR Beta short-read assay was DNA taken from cultured CD4+ T cells. A single record per CDR3 protein comes from TCRdb applying MiXCR to the PCR reads. The table records 20,000 to 30,000 distinct CDR3 sequences, 40% to 45% of them present only once. The antigens these receptors bind are not known. The material was CD4+ T cells from blood, cultured in vitro, obtained about 7 months after SARS-CoV-2 vaccination. The receptor source for this set is a human donor who had recovered from COVID-19.

The rearrangement uses TRBV29-1 and TRBJ2-5; 8 positions match TRBD1. The length of the CDR3 is 12 residues. The germline V gene encodes CDR1 SQVTM and CDR2 ANQGSEA. V lost 6 bases to trimming and J lost 4 bases; unmatched junction nucleotides: 4. In DNA form, the CDR3 reads TGCAGCGTCAGACAGGGGTCAGAGACCCAGTACTTC. This sequence encodes CSVRQGSETQYF.

The chain is built from TRBV20-1 and TRBJ1-5; TRBD1 aligns across 7 bases. The V segment lost 6 bases and the J segment 1 base; nucleotides outside the gene matches: 15. The CDR3 extends over 17 amino acids. CDR1 and CDR2 (germline): DFQATT, SNEGSKA (reference sequence). The CDR3 DNA reads TGCAGTGCGAAGACAGGGCCAGCGGTCTTGAGCAATCAGCCCCAGCATTTT. Translation: CSAKTGPAVLSNQPQHF.

The V call is TRBV28, the J call TRBJ1-2; 8 bases are shared with TRBD1. This CDR3 is built from 19 residues. Germline V gives CDR1 MDHEN, CDR2 SYDVKM. V dropped 4 bases and J dropped 6; count of bases not matched to a gene: 22. The CDR3 coding sequence is TGTGCCAGCAGTTCCCTAGTAATTGACGGGGACAGGACCATTGATGGCTACACCTTC. It yields the protein CASSSLVIDGDRTIDGYTF.

As for this clonotype: This could be a read error, since a much larger clone is one nucleotide away. V usage is TRBV20-1 and J usage is TRBJ2-1; 12 bases match TRBD2. Germline loops: CDR1 DFQATT, CDR2 SNEGSKA (reference sequence). The ends lost 3 bases at V and 15 bases at J; junction bases unmatched: 21. The CDR3 spans 17 residues. In DNA form, the CDR3 reads TGCAGTGCTAGGACTAGCGGGAGAGCCTCCGGCGAAATGAGAGCGTTCTTC. Translating gives CSARTSGRASGEMRAFF.

The V call is TRBV19, the J call TRBJ1-1; 10 bases are a match to TRBD1. V lost 3 bases, J lost 6 bases, and 10 bases stayed unmatched. The CDR3 is made up of 16 amino acids. The V gene's germline CDR1 is LNHDA and CDR2 SQIVND (reference sequence). The CDR3 region has the DNA TGTGCCAGTAGTATGGCCCGGGACAGGGGAATCTCTGAAGCTTTCTTT. This codes for CASSMARDRGISEAFF.

The rearrangement joins TRBV2 to TRBJ2-5; no firm D call. CDR3 length: 11 residues. Trimming removed 5 bases at V and 1 base at J, with 2 bases between. Germline V gene lookup returns CDR1 SNHLY and CDR2 FYNNEI. CDR3 in DNA: TGTGCCAGCAGTATCCAAGAGACCCAGTACTTC. Translated, it gives CASSIQETQYF. The whole variable domain, remainder taken from reference TRBV2 and TRBJ2-5, is EPEVTQTPSHQVTQMGQEVILRCVPISNHLYFYWYRQILGQKVEFLVSFYNNEISEKSEIFDDQFSVERPDGSNFTLKIRSTKLEDSAMYFCASSIQETQYFGPGTRLLVL.

J is TRBJ2-5 and V is TRBV28, with D perhaps matching TRBD1 (5 bases). V gave up 5 bases and J gave up 1 base, with 14 bases separating them. This CDR3 region has 15 residues. Germline assignment: CDR1 MDHEN and CDR2 SYDVKM. CDR3 in amino acids: CASSAPWGSQETQYF. The CDR3 DNA follows: TGTGCCAGCAGTGCCCCCTGGGGCTCCCAAGAGACCCAGTACTTC.

The chain couples TRBV11-1 to TRBJ1-1, with TRBD1 matching over 7 bases. The V gene end was trimmed by 5 bases and the J gene end by 3 bases; junction bases not matched to a gene: 9. The V gene's germline CDR1 is SGHAT and CDR2 FQDESV (reference sequence). This CDR3 is built from 15 residues. CDR3 DNA: TGTGCCAGCAGCCAAATGTCAGACAGGGACACTGAAGCTTTCTTT. Translated: CASSQMSDRDTEAFF.

The rearrangement joins TRBV10-3 to TRBJ2-5, with D maybe TRBD1 (6 bases). V was pared by 6 bases and J by 1 base, with 15 bases between. Germline values: CDR1 ENHRY, CDR2 SYGVKD. The CDR3 sequence is 15 residues long. CDR3 coding DNA: TGTGCCATCAGCGAAACCCAGGGGACCCAAGAGACCCAGTACTTC. Its translation: CAISETQGTQETQYF.

This sequence joins TRBV7-9 and TRBJ1-2, with D tentatively TRBD1 (6 bases). This CDR3 contains 13 residues. Germline loops: CDR1 SEHNR, CDR2 FQNEAQ (reference sequence). With 1 base removed from V and 6 bases from J, the gap between germline ends came to 9 bases. CDR3 nucleotides: TGTGCCAGCAGCTTAGGAGGGGGTAATGGCTACACCTTC. Residues: CASSLGGGNGYTF.

The chain recombines TRBV7-3 with TRBJ2-1, with D perhaps matching TRBD1 or TRBD2 (5 bases each). This CDR3 contains 16 residues. The V gene lost 3 bases and the J gene lost 4 bases, with 16 bases spanning the gap. Per germline, CDR1 SGHTA and CDR2 FQGTGA. The CDR3 region has the DNA TGTGCCAGCAGCTTGGGGGAAAGTGGGGCTTACAATGAGCAGTTCTTC. Its translation: CASSLGESGAYNEQFF. The whole variable domain, filled in from reference TRBV7-3 and TRBJ2-1, reads GAGVSQTPSNKVTEKGKYVELRCDPISGHTALYWYRQSLGQGPEFLIYFQGTGAADDSGLPNDRFFAVRPEGSVSTLKIQRTERGDSAVYLCASSLGESGAYNEQFFGPGTRLTVL.

The chain is built from TRBV5-4 and TRBJ2-7, with 9 nucleotides matching TRBD1. The CDR3 covers 17 residues. V shed 4 bases, J shed 0 bases, and the junction held 11 bases outside the gene matches. Germline values: CDR1 SGHNT, CDR2 YYREEE (reference sequence). The CDR3 sequence: CASSMGQGPSVSYEQYF. The CDR3 region has the DNA TGTGCCAGCAGCATGGGACAGGGTCCGAGTGTCTCCTACGAGCAGTACTTC.

This chain joins TRBV11-1 and TRBJ2-7; 7 positions agree with TRBD2. The length of the CDR3 is 15 residues. V was clipped by 6 bases and J by 0 bases; unmatched bases: 8. Per the germline V gene, CDR1 is SGHAT and CDR2 is FQDESV (reference sequence). The CDR3 loop is CASSFNPGGSYEQYF. DNA for the CDR3: TGTGCCAGCAGTTTTAACCCGGGGGGCTCCTACGAGCAGTACTTC.

This chain uses TRBV2 with TRBJ2-5, with 8 bases lining up with TRBD1. Per the germline V gene, CDR1 is SNHLY and CDR2 is FYNNEI. The CDR3 has 15 amino acids. The junction had 9 bases not matched to a gene; V was cut back by 6 bases and J by 3 bases. CDR3 nucleotide sequence: TGTGCCAGCAGCCCCCGGGACAGGCGGGAAGAGACCCAGTACTTC. It yields the protein CASSPRDRREETQYF.

The chain has TRBV11-3 and TRBJ2-3; D not resolved. Germline V gene data show CDR1 as SGHNT and CDR2 as YENEEA. The CDR3 has 16 residues. Deletions cut 0 bases from V and 4 bases from J, with 14 bases between. CDR3 sequence: CASSLDSRAGADTQYF. As DNA, the CDR3 is TGTGCCAGCAGCTTAGACTCCAGAGCTGGTGCAGATACGCAGTATTTT.

DNA for the CDR3: TGTGCCAGCAGCCCGGGGGGACAGGGGAACTCTGGGGCCAACGTCCTGACTTTC. Residues: CASSPGGQGNSGANVLTF. The J gene is TRBJ2-6, the V gene TRBV5-4; 10 bases fit TRBD1. CDR1 and CDR2 from the germline V gene are SGHNT and YYREEE (reference sequence). The CDR3 has 18 amino acids. Germline trimming cut 4 bases from V and 0 bases from J; bases unmatched to any gene: 7.

The chain employs TRBV6-1 and TRBJ2-7; perhaps TRBD2 as D (7 bases). Germline loops: CDR1 MNHNS, CDR2 SASEGT. V was clipped by 6 bases and J by 0 bases, with 15 bases between them. The CDR3 contains 15 residues. CDR3 sequence reads: CASRALADSSYEQYF. CDR3 bases: TGTGCCAGCAGGGCCCTAGCGGACAGCTCCTACGAGCAGTACTTC.

This clonotype was seen a handful of times. The V and J genes are TRBV5-4 and TRBJ2-3, with 8 positions matching TRBD2. This CDR3 is 16 amino acids long. J gave up 8 bases and V 3 bases, and 14 bases lay outside the gene matches. The germline gives CDR1 SGHNT, CDR2 YYREEE (reference sequence). CDR3 in DNA: TGTGCCAGCAGCTATAATGCGGGAGGCTTATTGGCTACGCAGTATTTT. Translating it yields CASSYNAGGLLATQYF.

The chain is built from TRBV12-3 or TRBV12-4 and TRBJ2-1; D is unclear. V lost 6 bases and J lost 12, with 21 bases in between. The CDR3 has 14 residues. The CDR3 region is CASSFTRVVLGQFF. The CDR3 DNA sequence: TGTGCCAGCAGCTTTACCCGAGTGGTGTTGGGGCAGTTCTTC.

This clonotype has more than one count but fewer than ten. The chain has TRBV15 and TRBJ2-7; 9 bases map to TRBD1. CDR3 size: 15 residues. Germline CDR1 LNHNV, CDR2 YYDKDF (reference sequence). J lost 5 bases, V lost 0 bases, and 5 bases had no gene match. DNA of the CDR3: TGTGCCACCAGCAGAGACCGGACAGGGGCAGACGAGCAGTACTTC. Its translation: CATSRDRTGADEQYF.

The table lists this clonotype with a count of one. V is TRBV6-5 and J is TRBJ2-3; 7 bases fit TRBD1. Germline values: CDR1 MNHEY, CDR2 SVGAGI. The CDR3 extends over 13 amino acids. V was clipped by 1 base and J by 6 bases; unmatched bases: 1. The DNA for the CDR3 is TGTGCCAGCAGTTACTTGACAGGGGATACGCAGTATTTT. Its translation is CASSYLTGDTQYF.

The chain links TRBV19 to TRBJ2-5, with TRBD2 identical over 15 bases. Trimming took 4 bases from V and 2 from J; bases not matched to a gene: 2. Germline loops: CDR1 LNHDA, CDR2 SQIVND (reference sequence). The CDR3 is made up of 16 amino acids. The CDR3 bases are TGTGCCAGTAGTACTGGACTAGCGGGAGGGCAAGAGACCCAGTACTTC. It is translated as CASSTGLAGGQETQYF.

The V call is TRBV7-2, the J call TRBJ1-2, with unresolved D. Per germline, CDR1 SGHTA and CDR2 FQGNSA. There are 12 residues in the CDR3. The V end lost 2 bases, the J end lost 4 bases, and 5 bases lay between the germline ends. CDR3 sequence (DNA): TGTGCCAGCAGCTTACAACGCTATGGCTACACCTTC. It specifies CASSLQRYGYTF. Filled out from reference TRBV7-2 and TRBJ1-2, the complete variable domain reads GAGVSQSPSNKVTEKGKDVELRCDPISGHTALYWYRQSLGQGLEFLIYFQGNSAPDKSGLPSDRFSAERTGGSVSTLTIQRTQQEDSAVYLCASSLQRYGYTFGSGTRLTVV.

This chain connects TRBV20-1 to TRBJ1-5; D is perhaps TRBD1 (6 bases). The ends were cut back, 0 bases at V and 0 bases at J, with 12 bases in the middle. Germline-derived CDR1 and CDR2 are DFQATT and SNEGSKA (reference sequence). This CDR3 spans 16 amino acids. The CDR3 here is CSARDQTGYSNQPQHF. Written as DNA, the CDR3 is TGCAGTGCTAGAGACCAGACAGGATATAGCAATCAGCCCCAGCATTTT.

This clonotype turned up a few times. The chain is built from TRBV6-5 and TRBJ2-7; 15 bases line up with TRBD2. With 0 bases clipped from V and 0 bases from J, the junction kept 3 bases outside the gene matches. Germline CDR1 reads MNHEY; CDR2 reads SVGAGI. This CDR3 is built from 18 residues. The CDR3 loop is CASSYSTGLAGGSYEQYF. DNA for the CDR3: TGTGCCAGCAGTTACTCGACGGGACTAGCGGGAGGCTCCTACGAGCAGTACTTC.

The chain uses TRBV6-2 or TRBV6-3 and TRBJ2-3, with TRBD2 identical over 8 bases. Looked up from germline, CDR1 is MNHEY and CDR2 is SVGEGT. V trimming: 6 bases; J trimming: 9 bases; junction bases outside the gene matches: 8. The CDR3 has 13 amino acids. The CDR3 DNA sequence: TGTGCCAGCAGCCCATGGGGCGGGAGGACGCAGTATTTT. It is translated as CASSPWGGRTQYF.